Listed here are 9 T cell receptor beta chains from one sample, sequenced in a study of shared clonotypes between healthy human individuals. Sequenced by immunoSEQ multiplex PCR; TCRdb stores in-frame clones only, minus some. The profile shows more than 550,000 clones, about 90% of them singletons. Naive CD8 cells were CD45RO-negative, positively selected for CCR7, excluding terminally differentiated effector memory CD45RA+ cells. The source material was naive CD8+ T cells sorted from blood. These receptors came from a man younger than 40 in good health.

The J gene is TRBJ2-2, the V gene TRBV5-4; D remains ambiguous. The CDR3 runs to 14 residues. V shed 1 base and J shed 7 bases, with 11 bases lying between them. From germline, CDR1 is SGHNT and CDR2 YYREEE (reference sequence). The DNA for the CDR3 is TGTGCCAGCAGCTTGAAGTCAGCTTTCGGGGAGCTGTTTTTT. Its translation is CASSLKSAFGELFF. Using reference TRBV5-4 and TRBJ2-2 for the parts outside the CDR3, the full variable domain is ETGVTQSPTHLIKTRGQQVTLRCSSQSGHNTVSWYQQALGQGPQFIFQYYREEENGRGNFPPRFSGLQFPNYSSELNVNALELDDSALYLCASSLKSAFGELFFGEGSRLTVL.

V and J are TRBV19 and TRBJ1-1; D is ambiguous. Trimming took off 7 bases at V and 5 bases at J, with 17 bases between the two ends. The CDR3 covers 14 residues. Per germline, CDR1 LNHDA and CDR2 SQIVND (reference sequence). The CDR3 DNA follows: TGTGCCAGTACCCCGGCGAGTACCCTTACTGAAGCTTTCTTT. Translating gives CASTPASTLTEAFF.

The rearrangement joins TRBV7-9 to TRBJ2-7; D is ambiguous. Trimming shortened V by 3 bases and J by 5 bases, and 11 bases separated the two germline ends. CDR1 is SEHNR, CDR2 FQNEAQ, per germline (reference sequence). CDR3 length: 13 residues. The CDR3 region is CASSFQFPHEQYF. CDR3 in DNA: TGTGCCAGCAGCTTTCAGTTTCCCCACGAGCAGTACTTC.

The chain is built from TRBV11-1 and TRBJ2-2, with D perhaps TRBD1 (6 bases). CDR1 is SGHAT, CDR2 FQDESV, per germline (reference sequence). The V gene lost 5 bases and the J gene lost 5 bases, with 18 bases spanning the gap. The CDR3 loop spans 16 amino acids. The CDR3 nucleotides read TGTGCCAGCAGCCCCAGGCAGGGGTCATGGACCGGGGAGCTGTTTTTT. Protein product: CASSPRQGSWTGELFF.

The chain is built from TRBV11-2 and TRBJ2-3, with D tentatively TRBD1 (6 bases). Germline V gene data show CDR1 as SGHAT and CDR2 as FQNNGV. There are 18 residues in the CDR3. Deletions cut 0 bases from V and 0 bases from J, with 16 bases between. CDR3 sequence reads: CASSLDFKQGLSTDTQYF. As DNA, the CDR3 is TGTGCCAGCAGCTTAGATTTTAAACAGGGCCTTAGCACAGATACGCAGTATTTT. Full variable domain (remainder filled in from reference TRBV11-2 and TRBJ2-3): EAGVAQSPRYKIIEKRQSVAFWCNPISGHATLYWYQQILGQGPKLLIQFQNNGVVDDSQLPKDRFSAERLKGVDSTLKIQPAKLEDSAVYLCASSLDFKQGLSTDTQYFGPGTRLTVL.

The chain carries TRBV10-2 and TRBJ1-6; D gene ambiguous. V was shortened by 3 bases and J by 8 bases, with 5 bases between the two germline ends. CDR1 is WSHSY and CDR2 is SAAADI in the germline V gene. The CDR3 has 12 amino acids. DNA of the CDR3: TGCGCCAGCAGTGACGAAGATTCACCCCTCCACTTT. As protein: CASSDEDSPLHF.

This chain links TRBV4-3 with TRBJ1-4; D unresolved. This CDR3 is 14 amino acids long. The germline V and J ends were trimmed by 5 bases and 6 bases, with 13 bases remaining between them. Germline V CDR1 and CDR2: LGHNA, YSLEER. Here the CDR3 reads CASSSETVDEKLFF. The CDR3 DNA reads as TGCGCCAGCAGCAGTGAAACAGTGGATGAAAAACTGTTTTTT.

This rearrangement joins TRBV11-2 to TRBJ2-2; maybe TRBD1 (5 bases). Germline V gene lookup returns CDR1 SGHAT and CDR2 FQNNGV. The CDR3 totals 15 residues. Trimming pared 5 bases from V and 6 bases from J, leaving 16 bases between. The CDR3: CASSLRVIGAGELFF. CDR3 nucleotide sequence: TGTGCCAGCAGCCTTAGGGTTATAGGGGCCGGGGAGCTGTTTTTT.

The rearrangement uses TRBV19 and TRBJ1-1, with D uncertain. There are 13 residues in the CDR3. Germline V CDR1 and CDR2: LNHDA, SQIVND (reference sequence). V lost 3 bases to trimming and J lost 8 bases, with 13 bases between them. DNA for the CDR3: TGTGCCAGTAGTATCAAATACAAACTAGAAGCTTTCTTT. Its translation is CASSIKYKLEAFF.